This TCR beta chain was profiled in a study of graft-versus-host responses after intestinal transplantation. Study context: The whole recipient group had anti-thymocyte globulin induction followed by tacrolimus and steroids for approximately three years.

Graft specimens yielded both intraepithelial and lamina propria lymphocytes. The study, taken as a whole, reports: Allograft graft-versus-host to host-versus-graft clonal ratios ran high in patients with graft-donor T cell macrochimerism.

From germline, CDR1 is MDHEN and CDR2 SYDVKM. This CDR3 is 17 amino acids long. The junction had 8 bases not matched to a gene; V was cut back by 2 bases and J by 2 bases. As regards this clone: Its antigen is undetermined.

Profiled with immunoSEQ multiplex PCR; TCRdb holds only in-frame clones, not every one. The table lists some 15,000 clones, roughly 78% of them singletons. This receptor was identified in a human patient who received an intestinal transplant, so some T cells may come from the graft donor. The source material was ileum tissue, sampled roughly 3.5 months after intestinal transplant. The J gene is TRBJ2-5, the V gene TRBV28, with 10 nucleotides matching TRBD1. The CDR3 DNA follows: TGTGCCAGCAGTTTAGCTGGACAGGGGGGATATCAAGAGACCCAGTACTTC. The encoded protein is CASSLAGQGGYQETQYF.